These T cell receptor beta chains were read from a single sample in a study of early T cells in non-severe SARS-CoV-2 infection. One entry per CDR3 protein results from TCRdb running MiXCR on the 5' RACE reads. The data show about 37,000 distinct CDR3 sequences, around 6.1% seen once. What was sequenced was whole blood. The receptors derive from an adult who was a healthcare worker with PCR-confirmed SARS-CoV-2 infection or an uninfected control (not recorded which). Each CDR3 is given with its conserved first and last residue. D genes are given only for firm matches. Rows give clone size only sometimes, using once, few, many, or a class for an expanded clone.

clone size,V gene,J gene,D gene,CDR3 DNA,CDR3 protein
NA,TRBV18,TRBJ2-1,NA,TGTGCCAGCTCAAAGGGGGATGCGGGGTTGCTCAATGAGCAGTTCTTC,CASSKGDAGLLNEQFF
many,TRBV5-6,TRBJ2-2,NA,TGTGCCAGCAGCTTGGAGGCAGGCGGCGGGGAGCTGTTTTTT,CASSLEAGGGELFF
many,TRBV5-1,TRBJ1-4,NA,TGCGCCAGCAGCCCTCAGGGTCCTTTTGCCGGACTGTTTTTT,CASSPQGPFAGLFF
few,TRBV11-2,TRBJ2-5,NA,TGTGCCAGCAGCTTAGATCCCACGGAAGCGGGCCAAGAGACCCAGTACTTC,CASSLDPTEAGQETQYF
many,TRBV20-1,TRBJ2-5,TRBD1,TGCAGTGCTAGACCAGGGACAGGGAGGCAAGAGACCCAGTACTTC,CSARPGTGRQETQYF
many,TRBV11-2,TRBJ2-5,NA,TGTGCCAGCAGCTTAGATCGAGGGAAGTGGTACTTC,CASSLDRGKWYF
many,TRBV10-2,TRBJ2-1,NA,TGCGCCAGCAGACCCAGGGGAATCGACTCCTACAATGAGCAGTTCTTC,CASRPRGIDSYNEQFF
many,TRBV12-3/TRBV12-4,TRBJ1-1,NA,TGTGCCAGCACCCCGGGCTTGAACACTGAAGCTTTCTTT,CASTPGLNTEAFF
NA,TRBV2,TRBJ2-1,TRBD2,TGTGCCAGCAGCGGGACTAGCGGGATGAGGGTCTACAATGAGCAGTTCTTC,CASSGTSGMRVYNEQFF
NA,TRBV12-3/TRBV12-4,TRBJ1-2,NA,NA,CASSFGEGLGGYTF
many,TRBV28,TRBJ2-1,TRBD2,TGTGCCAGCAGGCCTTCTAGCGGAGCCTACAATGAGCAGTTCTTC,CASRPSSGAYNEQFF
NA,TRBV6-4,TRBJ2-3,TRBD1,TGTGCCAGCAGTGAGGGGACAGGGCGCCCAGATACGCAGTATTTT,CASSEGTGRPDTQYF
many,TRBV7-9,TRBJ2-5,NA,TGTGCCAGCAGCTTAGGGGTAAAGGAGACCCAGTACTTC,CASSLGVKETQYF
many,TRBV19,TRBJ1-5,NA,TGTGCCAGTACCCAATTTGCAGGGAGTCAGCCCCAGCATTTT,CASTQFAGSQPQHF
many,TRBV10-3,TRBJ1-5,TRBD1,TGTGCCATCAGTGATGGCAGGGGGCAGGGTCAGCCCCAGCATTTT,CAISDGRGQGQPQHF
many,TRBV20-1,TRBJ2-1,NA,TGCAGTGCTAGAGATCCCGGTGGCAATGAGCAGTTCTTC,CSARDPGGNEQFF